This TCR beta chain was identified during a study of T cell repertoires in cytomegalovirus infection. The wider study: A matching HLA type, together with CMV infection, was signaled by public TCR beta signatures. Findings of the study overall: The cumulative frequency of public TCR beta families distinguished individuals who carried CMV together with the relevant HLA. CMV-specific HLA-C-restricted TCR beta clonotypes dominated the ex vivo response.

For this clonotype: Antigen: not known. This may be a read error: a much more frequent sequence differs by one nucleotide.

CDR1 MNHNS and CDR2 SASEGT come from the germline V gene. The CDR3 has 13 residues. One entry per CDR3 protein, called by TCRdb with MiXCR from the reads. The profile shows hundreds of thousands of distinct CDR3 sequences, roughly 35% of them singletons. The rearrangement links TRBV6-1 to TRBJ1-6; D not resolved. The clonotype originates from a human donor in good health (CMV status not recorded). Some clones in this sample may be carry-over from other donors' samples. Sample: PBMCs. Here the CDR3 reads CASSEAYSSPLHF. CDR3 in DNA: TGTGCCAGCAGTGAAGCATATAGTTCACCCCTCCACTTT.